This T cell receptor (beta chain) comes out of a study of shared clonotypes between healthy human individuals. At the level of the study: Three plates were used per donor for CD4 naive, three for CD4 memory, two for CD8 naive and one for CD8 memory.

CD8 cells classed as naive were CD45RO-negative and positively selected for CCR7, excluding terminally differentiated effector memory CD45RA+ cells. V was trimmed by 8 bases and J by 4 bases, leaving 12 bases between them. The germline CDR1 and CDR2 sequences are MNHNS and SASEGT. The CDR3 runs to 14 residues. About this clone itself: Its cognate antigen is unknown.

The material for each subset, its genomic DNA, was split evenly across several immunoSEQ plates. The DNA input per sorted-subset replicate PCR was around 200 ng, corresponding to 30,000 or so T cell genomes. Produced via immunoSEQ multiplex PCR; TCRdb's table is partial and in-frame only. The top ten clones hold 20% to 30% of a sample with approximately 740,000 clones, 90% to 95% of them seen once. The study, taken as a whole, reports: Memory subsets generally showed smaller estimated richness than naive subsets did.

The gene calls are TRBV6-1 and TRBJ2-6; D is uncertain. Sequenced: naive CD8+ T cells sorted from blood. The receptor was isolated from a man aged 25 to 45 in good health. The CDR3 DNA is TGTGCCAGCTCCCGACAATCCGGGGCCAACGTCCTGACTTTC. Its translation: CASSRQSGANVLTF.